The rows below give T cell receptor beta chains drawn from one sample of a study of blood T cell repertoires in COVID-19. Clones were read by immunoSEQ multiplex PCR, and TCRdb kept only the in-frame ones, dropping some. Among around 180,000 clones listed, about 90% were seen once. Specimen: peripheral blood. The receptors here all came from a man between 65 and 85 years old with active or convalescent COVID-19. The CDR3 runs from the conserved cysteine through the conserved F or W. The D gene is left open where the match is weak. Clone size is given for some rows only: seen once, a few or many times, or a class if the clone is expanded.

clone size: few
V gene: TRBV19
J gene: TRBJ2-7
D gene: TRBD1
CDR3 protein: CASSSGTVYEQYF
CDR3 DNA: TGTGCCAGTAGTAGTGGGACAGTCTACGAGCAGTACTTC

clone size: -
V gene: TRBV27
J gene: TRBJ2-2
D gene: -
CDR3 protein: CASSLQLEGTGELFF
CDR3 DNA: TGTGCCAGCAGTTTACAATTGGAGGGTACCGGGGAGCTGTTTTTT

clone size: -
V gene: TRBV2
J gene: TRBJ2-7
D gene: TRBD1
CDR3 protein: CASSSDRVLSEQYF
CDR3 DNA: TGTGCCAGCAGCTCGGACAGGGTTTTGAGCGAGCAGTACTTC

clone size: -
V gene: TRBV6-2/TRBV6-3
J gene: TRBJ2-1
D gene: -
CDR3 protein: CASSYGWEEGYNEQFF
CDR3 DNA: TGTGCCAGCAGTTACGGGTGGGAGGAGGGGTACAATGAGCAGTTCTTC

clone size: -
V gene: TRBV5-5
J gene: TRBJ1-5
D gene: -
CDR3 protein: CASSPSPQVQPQHF
CDR3 DNA: TGTGCCAGCTCCCCCTCCCCACAAGTCCAGCCCCAGCATTTT

clone size: -
V gene: TRBV7-9
J gene: TRBJ1-2
D gene: -
CDR3 protein: CASSLGTDYGYTF
CDR3 DNA: TGTGCCAGCAGCTTAGGGACAGACTATGGCTACACCTTC

clone size: -
V gene: TRBV9
J gene: TRBJ1-4
D gene: -
CDR3 protein: CASSRTATNEKLFF
CDR3 DNA: TGTGCCAGCAGCCGGACAGCAACTAATGAAAAACTGTTTTTT

clone size: once
V gene: TRBV4-3
J gene: TRBJ1-1
D gene: -
CDR3 protein: CASSQDLVGRTEAFF
CDR3 DNA: TGCGCCAGCAGCCAAGATCTCGTAGGGAGGACTGAAGCTTTCTTT

clone size: -
V gene: TRBV5-1
J gene: TRBJ1-3
D gene: -
CDR3 protein: CASSPRGASGNTIYF
CDR3 DNA: TGCGCCAGCAGCCCTCGGGGAGCTTCTGGAAACACCATATATTTT

clone size: -
V gene: TRBV28
J gene: TRBJ1-5
D gene: -
CDR3 protein: CASSFVWSLNQPQHF
CDR3 DNA: TGTGCCAGCAGTTTTGTTTGGAGCCTCAATCAGCCCCAGCATTTT

clone size: -
V gene: TRBV28
J gene: TRBJ2-2
D gene: -
CDR3 protein: CASTLGGSTGELFF
CDR3 DNA: TGTGCCAGCACCCTAGGAGGGAGTACCGGGGAGCTGTTTTTT

clone size: -
V gene: TRBV6-2/TRBV6-3
J gene: TRBJ2-3
D gene: TRBD2
CDR3 protein: CASSYGGVAGEVDTQYF
CDR3 DNA: TGTGCCAGCAGTTACGGTGGGGTAGCGGGAGAGGTAGATACGCAGTATTTT

clone size: -
V gene: TRBV27
J gene: TRBJ1-5
D gene: -
CDR3 protein: CASSLFGGAGQPQHF
CDR3 DNA: TGTGCCAGCAGTTTATTTGGGGGGGCGGGACAGCCCCAGCATTTT

clone size: -
V gene: TRBV7-9
J gene: TRBJ1-1
D gene: -
CDR3 protein: CASSLFGTNTEAFF
CDR3 DNA: TGTGCCAGCAGCTTGTTTGGCACGAACACTGAAGCTTTCTTT

clone size: -
V gene: TRBV13
J gene: TRBJ2-7
D gene: -
CDR3 protein: CASSSEGRSYEQYF
CDR3 DNA: TGTGCCAGCAGCTCGGAGGGCAGGTCCTACGAGCAGTACTTC

clone size: -
V gene: TRBV6-6
J gene: TRBJ2-1
D gene: TRBD1
CDR3 protein: CASSTQGSEQFF
CDR3 DNA: TGTGCCAGCAGCACACAGGGGAGTGAGCAGTTCTTC

clone size: -
V gene: TRBV9
J gene: TRBJ1-6
D gene: -
CDR3 protein: CASSNGVNSPLHF
CDR3 DNA: TGTGCCAGCAGCAACGGAGTTAATTCACCCCTCCACTTT

clone size: -
V gene: TRBV28
J gene: TRBJ2-1
D gene: TRBD2
CDR3 protein: CASSLAGAPGSYNEQFF
CDR3 DNA: TGTGCCAGCTCCCTAGCGGGAGCCCCCGGCTCCTACAATGAGCAGTTCTTC

clone size: -
V gene: TRBV19
J gene: TRBJ2-1
D gene: TRBD2
CDR3 protein: CASSTLSGSGNEQFF
CDR3 DNA: TGTGCCAGTAGTACACTTAGCGGGAGTGGAAATGAGCAGTTCTTC

clone size: -
V gene: TRBV6-2/TRBV6-3
J gene: TRBJ2-7
D gene: TRBD2
CDR3 protein: CASSYSRSGGYEQYF
CDR3 DNA: TGTGCCAGCAGTTACTCTCGGAGCGGGGGATACGAGCAGTACTTC

clone size: -
V gene: TRBV27
J gene: TRBJ1-4
D gene: -
CDR3 protein: CASSFRAGGWEKLFF
CDR3 DNA: TGTGCCAGCAGTTTCAGGGCTGGGGGGTGGGAAAAACTGTTTTTT

clone size: few
V gene: TRBV2
J gene: TRBJ1-2
D gene: TRBD1
CDR3 protein: CASPGTGGVYGYTF
CDR3 DNA: TGTGCCAGCCCCGGAACAGGGGGCGTCTATGGCTACACCTTC

clone size: few
V gene: TRBV19
J gene: TRBJ1-5
D gene: TRBD1
CDR3 protein: CASSILGTGAGQPQHF
CDR3 DNA: TGTGCCAGTAGTATCCTAGGAACAGGGGCGGGTCAGCCCCAGCATTTT

clone size: -
V gene: TRBV10-3
J gene: TRBJ2-1
D gene: -
CDR3 protein: CAISENTGGEQFF
CDR3 DNA: TGTGCCATCAGTGAGAATACGGGTGGGGAGCAGTTCTTC

clone size: -
V gene: TRBV10-3
J gene: TRBJ1-6
D gene: TRBD1
CDR3 protein: CAISAGGGNNSPLHF
CDR3 DNA: TGTGCCATCAGTGCAGGGGGTGGAAATAATTCACCCCTCCACTTT

clone size: -
V gene: TRBV7-2
J gene: TRBJ2-3
D gene: -
CDR3 protein: CASTRLAASTDTQYF
CDR3 DNA: TGTGCCAGTACAAGGCTAGCAGCTAGCACAGATACGCAGTATTTT

clone size: few
V gene: TRBV19
J gene: TRBJ1-2
D gene: TRBD1
CDR3 protein: CASSIRGQGHGYTF
CDR3 DNA: TGTGCCAGTAGTATCCGCGGACAGGGGCATGGCTACACCTTC

clone size: -
V gene: TRBV7-2
J gene: TRBJ2-5
D gene: -
CDR3 protein: CASSSSRNQETQYF
CDR3 DNA: TGTGCCAGCAGCTCCTCGAGGAACCAAGAGACCCAGTACTTC

clone size: -
V gene: TRBV5-6
J gene: TRBJ1-4
D gene: -
CDR3 protein: CASSSDGTPYEKLFF
CDR3 DNA: TGTGCCAGCAGCTCAGACGGGACACCCTATGAAAAACTGTTTTTT

clone size: -
V gene: TRBV27
J gene: TRBJ2-1
D gene: TRBD2
CDR3 protein: CASSSPRGGRPSYNEQFF
CDR3 DNA: TGTGCCAGCAGTTCCCCAAGGGGCGGGAGGCCCTCCTACAATGAGCAGTTCTTC

clone size: few
V gene: TRBV5-1
J gene: TRBJ2-1
D gene: -
CDR3 protein: CASLRGGAGSHEQFF
CDR3 DNA: TGCGCCAGCCTTAGAGGGGGGGCCGGCTCCCATGAGCAGTTCTTC

clone size: -
V gene: TRBV5-1
J gene: TRBJ2-5
D gene: -
CDR3 protein: CASNQFGGSQETQYF
CDR3 DNA: TGCGCCAGCAATCAATTCGGGGGAAGTCAAGAGACCCAGTACTTC

clone size: few
V gene: TRBV18
J gene: TRBJ2-7
D gene: -
CDR3 protein: CASSPPTARFYEQYF
CDR3 DNA: TGTGCCAGCTCACCACCGACAGCTCGCTTCTACGAGCAGTACTTC

clone size: -
V gene: TRBV28
J gene: TRBJ1-5
D gene: -
CDR3 protein: CASSSGTPSNQPQHF
CDR3 DNA: TGTGCCAGCAGTTCGGGGACACCTAGCAATCAGCCCCAGCATTTT

clone size: -
V gene: TRBV7-2
J gene: TRBJ2-5
D gene: -
CDR3 protein: CASSFEVLLGETQYF
CDR3 DNA: TGTGCCAGCAGCTTCGAGGTCCTCTTGGGAGAGACCCAGTACTTC

clone size: -
V gene: TRBV5-1
J gene: TRBJ2-3
D gene: TRBD1
CDR3 protein: CASSSTGEGTDTQYF
CDR3 DNA: TGCGCCAGCAGCTCGACAGGGGAGGGCACAGATACGCAGTATTTT

clone size: -
V gene: TRBV5-1
J gene: TRBJ2-3
D gene: TRBD2
CDR3 protein: CASSYSGRTDTQYF
CDR3 DNA: TGCGCCAGCAGCTATAGCGGGAGAACAGATACGCAGTATTTT

clone size: -
V gene: TRBV11-2
J gene: TRBJ2-5
D gene: TRBD1
CDR3 protein: CASSLGQGGETQYF
CDR3 DNA: TGTGCCAGCAGCTTGGGACAGGGCGGCGAGACCCAGTACTTC

clone size: -
V gene: TRBV10-3
J gene: TRBJ1-6
D gene: -
CDR3 protein: CAISNGGSPLHF
CDR3 DNA: TGTGCCATCAGTAACGGGGGGTCACCCCTCCACTTT

clone size: many
V gene: TRBV11-3
J gene: TRBJ1-1
D gene: -
CDR3 protein: CASSSSNQRGAFF
CDR3 DNA: TGTGCCAGCAGCTCCTCCAACCAACGCGGAGCTTTCTTT

clone size: -
V gene: TRBV19
J gene: TRBJ1-1
D gene: TRBD1
CDR3 protein: CASSIKPGGTEAFF
CDR3 DNA: TGTGCCAGTAGTATTAAACCAGGGGGCACTGAAGCTTTCTTT

clone size: once
V gene: TRBV5-1
J gene: TRBJ1-1
D gene: TRBD1
CDR3 protein: CASSLRDRGTEAFF
CDR3 DNA: TGCGCCAGCAGCTTGCGGGACAGGGGCACTGAAGCTTTCTTT

clone size: -
V gene: TRBV9
J gene: TRBJ1-2
D gene: -
CDR3 protein: CASSVGRGGYTF
CDR3 DNA: TGTGCCAGCAGCGTCGGTAGGGGGGGCTACACCTTC

clone size: -
V gene: TRBV15
J gene: TRBJ1-2
D gene: -
CDR3 protein: CATGKQANYGYTF
CDR3 DNA: TGTGCCACAGGAAAACAGGCTAACTATGGCTACACCTTC

clone size: -
V gene: TRBV5-1
J gene: TRBJ1-6
D gene: -
CDR3 protein: CASSTGHQEASPLHF
CDR3 DNA: TGCGCCAGCAGCACCGGACATCAAGAGGCTTCACCCCTCCACTTT

clone size: -
V gene: TRBV6-2/TRBV6-3
J gene: TRBJ2-2
D gene: TRBD1
CDR3 protein: CASSTGTGVVGELFF
CDR3 DNA: TGTGCCAGCAGTACCGGGACAGGGGTCGTCGGGGAGCTGTTTTTT

clone size: -
V gene: TRBV5-6
J gene: TRBJ2-7
D gene: -
CDR3 protein: CASSLPGWDEQYF
CDR3 DNA: TGTGCCAGCAGCTTACCAGGGTGGGACGAGCAGTACTTC

clone size: -
V gene: TRBV24-1
J gene: TRBJ2-2
D gene: -
CDR3 protein: CATSTEGATGELFF
CDR3 DNA: TGTGCCACCAGTACAGAGGGAGCCACCGGGGAGCTGTTTTTT

clone size: -
V gene: TRBV3-1/TRBV3-2
J gene: TRBJ1-3
D gene: -
CDR3 protein: CASSPSSSGNTIYF
CDR3 DNA: TGTGCCAGCAGCCCTTCCAGCTCTGGAAACACCATATATTTT

clone size: -
V gene: TRBV9
J gene: TRBJ1-1
D gene: TRBD1
CDR3 protein: CASSTTGARTEAFF
CDR3 DNA: TGTGCCAGCAGCACGACAGGGGCCCGCACTGAAGCTTTCTTT

clone size: once
V gene: TRBV9
J gene: TRBJ2-1
D gene: TRBD2
CDR3 protein: CASSVLAGTNNEQFF
CDR3 DNA: TGTGCCAGCAGCGTACTAGCGGGGACAAACAATGAGCAGTTCTTC

clone size: -
V gene: TRBV5-1
J gene: TRBJ1-6
D gene: -
CDR3 protein: CASSLSGDYNSPLHF
CDR3 DNA: TGCGCCAGCAGCTTGAGCGGGGATTATAATTCACCCCTCCACTTT

clone size: -
V gene: TRBV30
J gene: TRBJ1-3
D gene: TRBD1
CDR3 protein: CAFGQAAGNTIYF
CDR3 DNA: TGTGCCTTCGGACAGGCGGCTGGAAACACCATATATTTT

clone size: -
V gene: TRBV12-5
J gene: TRBJ1-2
D gene: TRBD1
CDR3 protein: CASGLRTGGEEGYTF
CDR3 DNA: TGTGCTAGTGGTTTGCGGACAGGGGGCGAGGAAGGCTACACCTTC

clone size: -
V gene: TRBV27
J gene: TRBJ1-1
D gene: -
CDR3 protein: CASSSRGEAFF
CDR3 DNA: TGTGCCAGCAGTTCCCGGGGTGAAGCTTTCTTT

clone size: -
V gene: TRBV20-1
J gene: TRBJ2-3
D gene: TRBD2
CDR3 protein: CSASSGGTDTQYF
CDR3 DNA: TGCAGTGCTAGTAGCGGGGGCACAGATACGCAGTATTTT

clone size: -
V gene: TRBV2
J gene: TRBJ2-7
D gene: TRBD2
CDR3 protein: CASSEVTGGEQYF
CDR3 DNA: TGTGCCAGCAGTGAAGTGACGGGGGGCGAGCAGTACTTC

clone size: -
V gene: TRBV27
J gene: TRBJ2-1
D gene: -
CDR3 protein: CASREARENEQFF
CDR3 DNA: TGTGCCAGCAGGGAGGCGAGGGAGAATGAGCAGTTCTTC

clone size: -
V gene: TRBV4-3
J gene: TRBJ2-1
D gene: TRBD2
CDR3 protein: CASSQDLLAGGRYNEQFF
CDR3 DNA: TGCGCCAGCAGCCAAGATTTACTAGCGGGAGGTCGGTACAATGAGCAGTTCTTC

clone size: -
V gene: TRBV2
J gene: TRBJ1-1
D gene: -
CDR3 protein: CAIQLERDTEAFF
CDR3 DNA: TGTGCCATCCAATTAGAGCGCGACACTGAAGCTTTCTTT